Detailed here is one T cell receptor beta chain. Its antigen is currently not known. Per-base quality was not reported, and no clone a single base away is much larger than it. These data come from a study of cytomegalovirus exposure and HLA in healthy donors (dated by TCRdb to about 2017). Context from the whole study: According to an earlier analysis of 450 to 650 of the donors, 150 million to 200 million T cells yielded roughly 110 million unique TCR beta sequences and about 280 Gb of sequence data. The genetic ancestry cluster associated with self-reported Caucasian donors included about 84% of the roughly 360 genotyped donors. The study combined high-throughput TCR immunosequencing, statistical association of individual TCRs with disease status, and machine learning to predict cytomegalovirus infection status. In a later analysis, previously published TCR beta repertoires from 670 or so donors were re-analyzed and high-resolution HLA genotyping was added so that TCR occurrence patterns could be studied. In a later genetic analysis, genome-wide SNP genotypes for about three fifths of the roughly 670 donors were used, and that subset was treated as a discovery cohort. Rather than drawing on any new phenotypic data, the later analysis identified candidate immune exposures from TCR beta sequences and the way those sequences occurred across donors. The number of typed donors differed by locus: roughly 629-630 for A, B, C, DRB1 and DQB1; 500 to 550 for DQA1; 606 for DPA1; and roughly 470 for DPB1. Besides the first cohort of roughly 660 subjects, a separate validation cohort made up of over 100 different subjects was used. In an earlier analysis of roughly 600 of the donors, high-throughput TCR beta sequencing was used to judge whether each TCR beta V gene segment behaved as functional or pseudogenic. Both class I and class II loci were covered by HLA typing, at four-digit resolution. Because of strong linkage in the cohort, roughly five DR-DQ haplotypes were treated as single units for association and clustering. Among around 400 genotyped donors of the cohort, an average of roughly 230,000 unique TCR beta nucleotide sequences was sequenced per donor, of which roughly 18% were non-productive. Donor age, sex, ethnicity and CMV serostatus were compiled alongside the repertoire data. The T cell repertoires of 666 subjects were profiled by immunosequencing and related to cytomegalovirus serostatus. Every repertoire in the discovery cohort had been generated on one and the same sequencing platform. The aim of the study was to test whether cataloging public T cell receptors could identify signatures of past pathogen exposure. Roughly 300 gigabases of sequencing data and 91 million or so unique TCR sequences made up an early release that covered under 750 HLA-typed donors.

The cohort consisted of some 670 healthy bone marrow donors. Cohort members were all nominally healthy when sampled, although unrecorded immune exposures were likely present. The donor tested CMV seropositive and was one of the 289 seropositive cohort members. Every donor gave a peripheral blood sample, and the peripheral blood mononuclear cells from that sample were used for TCR beta sequencing. Genomic DNA was extracted from the blood cell samples with the Qiagen DNeasy Blood Extraction Kit. V lost 2 bases and J lost 10 bases; the stretch between them is 17 bases long. CDR1 and CDR2 were assigned from the germline V gene (reference sequence) as SEHNR and FQNEAQ. The CDR3 numbers 14 residues from cysteine through phenylalanine. Here the CDR3 DNA is all that survives: 42 bases in frame from base 1. What the authors observed across the whole study: A total of 150 to 200 TCR beta chains were listed by the study as associated with cytomegalovirus. The presence/absence analyses assumed that sequencing depth was roughly uniform across donors, and that assumption may not be true. At a false discovery rate of 0.05, a later analysis linked under 20,000 TCR beta sequences to specific HLA alleles. In a later analysis, HLA-associated TCR beta chains were found to be more clonally expanded and to have lower generation probabilities than equally common non-associated chains. Correlated functional status among segregating V segments might reflect linkage disequilibrium, but an unknown experimental factor could not be ruled out. The only immune exposure information available for the cohort was CMV serostatus. According to a later analysis, most CMV-associated TCR beta chains appeared to be HLA-restricted, and the HLA associations seemed to be driven largely by CMV exposure. The 87-base-pair reads could not distinguish some IMGT-functional V segments, including TRBV6-2 and TRBV6-3, so those segments were excluded. V-gene and J-gene trimming of TCR beta chains was associated with a missense DCLRE1C variant in a later genetic analysis, and the association was replicated in an independent cohort. When HLA alleles, especially DR and DQ, strongly co-occurred, TCR associations were difficult to assign to individual alleles. In an earlier analysis of fewer than 750 of the donors, most TCR beta V segments were observed in productive rearrangements about 90% or about 30% of the time, broadly matching IMGT annotations. The classifier was reported to diagnose cytomegalovirus status with high specificity and sensitivity in both the original and validation cohorts. While some public TCRs were present in many individuals, most TCR sequences turned up only very rarely across donors. This cohort had only TCR beta chains sequenced, and the lack of alpha or paired-chain data limited which features could be detected. The authors suggested that the approach could potentially be extended to other disease states and immunological phenotypes. According to a later analysis, parvovirus B19, influenza, CMV and Epstein-Barr virus appeared linked to several top co-occurrence clusters. Because counts were too low, seventeen rarely observed V segments, including chromosome 9 orphons, were left out of the earlier analysis of 500 to 650 of the donors. Compared with the roughly 700-donor mean, donors in an Asian-associated ancestry cluster had fewer N-insertions in productive TCRs, according to a later genetic analysis. A cluster of highly shared sequence variants was judged likely to be a technical artifact of the sequencing pipeline. A further reported finding was that TCR beta sequences accurately predicted the HLA-A and HLA-B alleles for most subjects in the first cohort. A few of the identified cytomegalovirus-associated TCR beta chains were confirmed in vitro to be specific for cytomegalovirus antigens. HLA typing was unavailable for some donors at each locus, so association tests used only the typed subset. In a later analysis, TCR association rates were found to vary across HLA loci, with the most associated TCRs seen for DRB1 alleles and the fewest for HLA-C alleles.

The library was prepared using the immunoSEQ multiplex PCR assay. For the multiplex PCR, a mixture combining 60 forward primers for TCR Vbeta segments and 13 reverse primers for TCR Jbeta segments was used. A multiplex PCR assay on genomic DNA amplified the CDR3 region of rearranged TCR beta genes. The amplified TCR beta libraries were sequenced on the Illumina HiSeq System as 87-base-pair reads. The study's own analysis went as follows. Across the 600 to 700 repertoires, a later analysis counted tens of millions of unique TCR beta chains, roughly 11 million of which were shared by at least two donors. Raw reads were error-corrected and collapsed into unique sequences with a nearest-neighbor algorithm that merged closely related sequences to remove PCR and sequencing errors. CDR3 sequences were aligned to IMGT reference sequences to assign V, D and J gene segments. For a sequence to be retained, at least a six-nucleotide match to both a V gene segment and a J gene segment was required. A rearrangement was called productive if the CDR3 had no stop codons and remained in frame with V and J, and every other rearrangement was called non-productive. Following IMGT convention, CDR3 was defined as the stretch from the second conserved V-encoded cysteine up to the conserved J-encoded phenylalanine. The earlier analysis of fewer than 700 of the donors excluded sequences that lacked an unambiguous match to a single V gene segment. In an earlier analysis of around 600 of the donors, V segments were called functional above 56.7% productive rearrangements and were called segregating when the between-donor standard deviation exceeded 5%. To diagnose cytomegalovirus status from the catalog of TCR beta chain sequences, a statistical classification framework was built. In a later analysis, TCR nucleotide sequences were compared against IMGT/GENE-DB human TR gene sequences so that V and J genes could be assigned. Using the TCRdist pipeline, a later analysis assigned CDR3 sequences along with most-parsimonious VDJ recombination scenarios. In a later analysis, every TCR beta chain was defined by the combination of its CDR3 amino acid sequence and its V-gene family, and reads without a unique V-gene family were dropped. In a later analysis, around 650 highly shared, low-generation-probability nucleotide sequences were removed to address suspected cross-contamination and a sequencing artifact. In a later analysis, a clonal expansion index was calculated for each public chain from normalized within-repertoire ranks of inferred template counts. Generation probabilities in a later analysis came from a VDJ recombination model fitted to out-of-frame rearrangements, and those results were checked against IGoR. In a later analysis, TCR-TCR, TCR-HLA and TCR-CMV co-occurrence was scored with hypergeometric tests, and a repertoire-size bias correction was applied to TCR pairs. In a later analysis, false discovery rates were estimated by permuting HLA or CMV assignments 20 times. In a later analysis, co-occurring TCRs were grouped using DBSCAN, with TCRdist sequence similarity added in when clustering inside HLA-allele-positive subsets. Repertoires with fewer than 30,000 or more than 120,000 public chains, plus five repertoires with anomalous nucleotide sharing, were excluded from co-occurrence clustering. Sourced from immuneACCESS, this table was stored by TCRdb with only in-frame sequences that have V and J called. A share of the clones is absent; for the studies checked, an unresolved V gene accounts for under half, and the remainder has no known explanation. The V and J calls and the clone size are those of that table, but D and trimming were determined from the DNA. The sample records around 200,000 clones, about four fifths of which are singletons. The leading ten clones occupy 10% of the sample.

The chain is made from TRBV7-9 and TRBJ1-1; perhaps TRBD1 is the D gene, with 5 bases matching. Input material: PBMCs. The clonotype originates from a woman in her fifties or sixties in good health and CMV-seropositive. The DNA sequence is given as TGTGCCAGCAGCTTAAAGTGGCTAGTGGGGGGAGCTTTCTTT. Translated, it reads CASSLKWLVGGAFF.